Listed below are T cell receptor beta chains from one sample, sequenced in a study of blood T cell repertoires in COVID-19. The data were produced by immunoSEQ multiplex PCR, yet TCRdb's version contains in-frame clones alone and is incomplete. The sample consists of 40,000 to 55,000 clones, around 80% of them appearing once. Sequencing was done on a sample of peripheral blood. The receptor source for this set is a man between 65 and 85 years old with acute or convalescent COVID-19. CDR3s include the opening cysteine and the closing phenylalanine or tryptophan. D genes are given only for firm matches. Clone size is shown for a subset of rows, as once, few, many or a class of expanded clone.

TRBD1,TRBJ1-6,TRBV7-3,-,TGTGCCAGCAGCTTATCCCCAGGGGGGTATAATTCACCCCTCCACTTT,CASSLSPGGYNSPLHF
-,TRBJ1-2,TRBV9,-,TGTGCCAGCAGCGTAGGGAACAGGGCCTATGGCTACACCTTC,CASSVGNRAYGYTF
-,TRBJ2-7,TRBV4-1,-,TGCGCCAGCGGAGAGGGTCAATCCTACGAGCAGTACTTC,CASGEGQSYEQYF
TRBD2,TRBJ2-5,TRBV5-1,-,TGCGCCAGCAGCTTGGAAATAGCGGGGGGACAGACCCAGTACTTC,CASSLEIAGGQTQYF
TRBD1,TRBJ2-1,TRBV19,once,TGTGCCAGTAGCCCTCTAAACAGGGGTTTAGAGAGAAATGAGCAGTTCTTC,CASSPLNRGLERNEQFF
-,TRBJ1-4,TRBV28,-,TGTGCCAGCAGTTTAGGGGGCTCTACCAATGAAAAACTGTTTTTT,CASSLGGSTNEKLFF
TRBD1,TRBJ2-1,TRBV2,-,TGTGCCAGCACCCGGGACAGGGGGATCCATGAGCAGTTCTTC,CASTRDRGIHEQFF
TRBD1,TRBJ1-5,TRBV28,-,TGTGCCAGCAGTTTTAGGACAGGGTCGTTTAATCAGCCCCAGCATTTT,CASSFRTGSFNQPQHF
-,TRBJ1-4,TRBV7-9,-,TGTGCCAGCAGCTTGGCACAGGGCGTTAATGAAAAACTGTTTTTT,CASSLAQGVNEKLFF
TRBD1,TRBJ1-2,TRBV7-9,-,TGTGCCAGCAGCCCAGGGGGACGGTCCTATGGCTACACCTTC,CASSPGGRSYGYTF
TRBD1,TRBJ1-1,TRBV6-2/TRBV6-3,-,TGTGCCAGCAGTTCCAGGACAGGGGGCAAGAACACTGAAGCTTTCTTT,CASSSRTGGKNTEAFF
TRBD1,TRBJ1-6,TRBV19,few,TGTGCCAGTAGCACCACTCCTCCCGGGACAGCCTTTGGGGTATCACCCCTCCACTTT,CASSTTPPGTAFGVSPLHF
-,TRBJ2-2,TRBV5-8,-,TGTGCCAGCAGCTTGGATGACACGAACACCGGGGAGCTGTTTTTT,CASSLDDTNTGELFF
-,TRBJ1-3,TRBV4-1,few,TGCGCCAGCAGCGGACCGACAGGATCGGGAAACACCATATATTTT,CASSGPTGSGNTIYF
TRBD2,TRBJ2-7,TRBV3-1/TRBV3-2,-,TGTGCCAGCAGCCGCCAAGTTTTACGTAGCGGGGCCCTCCTTACCTACGAGCAGTACTTC,CASSRQVLRSGALLTYEQYF
TRBD1,TRBJ2-7,TRBV10-1,-,TGCGCCAGCAGTGAGTCGCTACCGGGACAGGGGTACGAGCAGTACTTC,CASSESLPGQGYEQYF
-,TRBJ1-2,TRBV3-1/TRBV3-2,-,TGTGCCAGCAGCCTAGTCAGAGGAGGCCTTTCTAACTATGGCTACACCTTC,CASSLVRGGLSNYGYTF
TRBD1,TRBJ1-2,TRBV24-1,-,TGTGCCACCAGCGGTTTGCCACAGGGGAATGGCTACACCTTC,CATSGLPQGNGYTF
TRBD1,TRBJ1-2,TRBV3-1/TRBV3-2,-,TGTGCCAGCAGCCAAGACAGGGGGATCGGTGGCTACACCTTC,CASSQDRGIGGYTF
-,TRBJ1-5,TRBV19,-,TGTGCCAGTAGATCTGGGGCACGAAGCAATCAGCCCCAGCATTTT,CASRSGARSNQPQHF
TRBD1,TRBJ1-2,TRBV6-6,-,TGTGCCAGCAGCCAGGGACAGGGGGCGCACGGCTATGGCTACACCTTC,CASSQGQGAHGYGYTF